This T cell receptor beta chain comes out of a study of regulatory T cells in long-lasting Graves disease. The overall study: Persistent cases took antithyroid drugs over 5 years and stayed TSH receptor antibody positive. General study findings and limits: With some 2,700 shared public clonotypes, persistent patients exceeded new patients, who shared more than 750.

CDR3 size: 13 residues. Trimming removed 0 bases at V and 3 bases at J, with 6 bases between. Germline CDR1 is MNHNS and CDR2 is SASEGT. The time point is: persistent/refractory GD, antithyroid drugs over 5 years with positive TRAb. Following extraction of RNA from PBMCs, that RNA was used to make the TCR library. EDTA tubes were used for drawing around 9 milliliters of peripheral blood. Remarks on this clonotype: Its target is unknown.

Construction of TCR beta libraries relied on iRepertoire HTBI primers and on Arm-PCR targeting CDR3 regions. Per the study methods: Samples collectively showed 62 TRBV and roughly 15 TRBJ segments. MiXCR was run by TCRdb on the multiplex PCR reads, yielding one entry per CDR3 protein. V and J calls and clone size were set by TCRdb, not the authors. The data show some 370,000 distinct CDR3 sequences, roughly 20% seen once. Sample: peripheral blood mononuclear cells (PBMCs), taken when the disease was refractory, from a patient treated with antithyroid drugs. This sequence was found in a female donor with Graves disease. The V and J genes are TRBV6-1 and TRBJ2-7; D call uncertain. CDR3 DNA: TGTGCCAGCAGTGAAGCGTTCAGCTACGAGCAGTACTTC. It is translated as CASSEAFSYEQYF.